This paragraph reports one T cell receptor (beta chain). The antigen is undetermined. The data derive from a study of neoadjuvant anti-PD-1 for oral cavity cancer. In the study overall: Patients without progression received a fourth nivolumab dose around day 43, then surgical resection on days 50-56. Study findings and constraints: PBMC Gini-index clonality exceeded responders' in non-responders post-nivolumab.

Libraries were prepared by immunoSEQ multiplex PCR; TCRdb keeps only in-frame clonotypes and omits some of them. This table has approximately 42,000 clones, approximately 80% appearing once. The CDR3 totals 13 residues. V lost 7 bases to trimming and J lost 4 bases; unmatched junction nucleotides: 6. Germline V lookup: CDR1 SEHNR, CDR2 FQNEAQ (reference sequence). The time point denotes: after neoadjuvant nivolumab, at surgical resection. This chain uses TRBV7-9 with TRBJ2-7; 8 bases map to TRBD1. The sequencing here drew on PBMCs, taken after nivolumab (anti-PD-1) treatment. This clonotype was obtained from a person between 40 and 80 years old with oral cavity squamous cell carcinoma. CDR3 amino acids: CASTRQGTYEQYF. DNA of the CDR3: TGTGCCAGCACCCGACAGGGGACGTACGAGCAGTACTTC.